The clone carrying this T cell receptor beta chain occurred a few times. Its antigen remains unidentified. The data belong to a study of response to subunit inactivated influenza vaccine. Broader study findings: Authors suggested each seasonal influenza vaccination recruits few new T cells.

MiXCR was run by TCRdb on the RT-PCR reads, yielding one entry per CDR3 protein. The repertoire holds around 490,000 distinct CDR3 sequences, with 6.5% to 8% as singletons. This CDR3 spans 13 amino acids. Germline V gene data show CDR1 as ENHRY and CDR2 as SYGVKD. Trimming removed 10 bases at V and 0 bases at J, with 10 bases between. V is TRBV10-3 and J is TRBJ1-5; D call uncertain. This sequence was found in a man between 50 and 75 years old who received an inactivated influenza vaccine. The source was PBMCs from blood, collected around 2 years after vaccination. The CDR3 DNA sequence: TGTGCCAGCAGACCGGTTAGCAATCAGCCCCAGCATTTT. As protein: CASRPVSNQPQHF.